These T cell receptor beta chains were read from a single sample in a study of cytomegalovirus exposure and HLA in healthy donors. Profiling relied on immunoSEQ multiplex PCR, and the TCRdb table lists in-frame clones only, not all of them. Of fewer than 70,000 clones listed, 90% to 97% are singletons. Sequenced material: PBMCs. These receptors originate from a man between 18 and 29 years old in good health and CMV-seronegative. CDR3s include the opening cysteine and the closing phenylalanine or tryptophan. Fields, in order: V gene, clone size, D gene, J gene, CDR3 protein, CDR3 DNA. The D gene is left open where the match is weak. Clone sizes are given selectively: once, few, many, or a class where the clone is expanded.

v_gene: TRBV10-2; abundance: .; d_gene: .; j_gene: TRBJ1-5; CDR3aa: CASSDFSGNQPQHF; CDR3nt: TGCGCCAGCAGTGACTTTTCAGGTAATCAGCCCCAGCATTTT
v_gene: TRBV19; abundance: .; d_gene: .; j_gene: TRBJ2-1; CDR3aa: CASSPGVYNEQFF; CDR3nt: TGTGCCAGTAGTCCCGGGGTTTACAATGAGCAGTTCTTC
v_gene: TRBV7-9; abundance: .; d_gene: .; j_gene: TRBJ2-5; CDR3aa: CASSVLREETQYF; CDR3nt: TGTGCCAGCAGCGTACTCAGGGAAGAGACCCAGTACTTC
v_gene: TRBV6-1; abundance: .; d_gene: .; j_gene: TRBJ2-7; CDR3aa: CASSETGWWTVSYEQYF; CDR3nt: TGTGCCAGCAGTGAAACAGGGTGGTGGACTGTCTCCTACGAGCAGTACTTC
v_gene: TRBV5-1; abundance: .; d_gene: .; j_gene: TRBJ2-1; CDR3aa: CASYAWSGEQFF; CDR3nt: TGCGCCAGTTATGCATGGAGTGGTGAGCAGTTCTTC
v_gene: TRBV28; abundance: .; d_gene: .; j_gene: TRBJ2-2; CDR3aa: CASSLYRQPNTGELFF; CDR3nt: TGTGCCAGCAGTTTATACCGACAGCCAAACACCGGGGAGCTGTTTTTT
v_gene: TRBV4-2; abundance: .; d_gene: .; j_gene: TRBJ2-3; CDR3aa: CASSREVGGYSSSTDTQYF; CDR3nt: TGTGCCAGCAGCCGAGAAGTGGGGGGATACTCCTCTAGCACAGATACGCAGTATTTT
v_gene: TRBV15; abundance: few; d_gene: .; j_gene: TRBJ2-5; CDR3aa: CATSGGETQYF; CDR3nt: TGTGCCACCAGCGGCGGAGAGACCCAGTACTTC
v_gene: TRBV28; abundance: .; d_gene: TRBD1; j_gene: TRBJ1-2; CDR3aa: CASSGDRASFSNYGYTF; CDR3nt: TGTGCCAGCAGTGGGGACAGGGCTAGTTTCTCGAACTATGGCTACACCTTC
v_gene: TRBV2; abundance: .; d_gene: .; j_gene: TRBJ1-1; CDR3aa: CASINRGEAFF; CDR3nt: TGTGCCAGCATTAATCGGGGTGAAGCTTTCTTT
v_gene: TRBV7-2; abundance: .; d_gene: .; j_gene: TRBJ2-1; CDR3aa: CASSLPWSINNEQFF; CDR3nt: TGTGCCAGCAGCTTACCCTGGTCTATAAACAATGAGCAGTTCTTC
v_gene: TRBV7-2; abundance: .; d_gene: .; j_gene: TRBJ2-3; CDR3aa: CASSLIPLDSADTQYF; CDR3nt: TGTGCCAGCAGCTTAATCCCCCTCGACAGCGCAGATACGCAGTATTTT
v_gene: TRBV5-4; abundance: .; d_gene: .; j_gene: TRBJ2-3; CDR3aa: CASSLDRGHTDTQYF; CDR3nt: TGTGCCAGCAGCTTGGATCGGGGACACACAGATACGCAGTATTTT
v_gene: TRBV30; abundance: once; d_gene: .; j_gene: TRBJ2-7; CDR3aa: CALQTGPSYEQYF; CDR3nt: TGTGCCTTACAGACAGGCCCATCCTACGAGCAGTACTTC
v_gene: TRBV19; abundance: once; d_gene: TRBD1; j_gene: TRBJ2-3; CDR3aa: CASSIRTGEDTQYF; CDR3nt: TGTGCCAGTAGTATTCGGACAGGGGAAGATACGCAGTATTTT
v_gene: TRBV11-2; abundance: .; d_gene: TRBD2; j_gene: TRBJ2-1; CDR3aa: CASSLWREGYNEQFF; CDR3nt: TGTGCCAGCAGCTTGTGGCGGGAGGGGTACAATGAGCAGTTCTTC
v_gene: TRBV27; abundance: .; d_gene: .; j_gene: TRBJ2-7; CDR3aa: CASHEGHEQYF; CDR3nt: TGTGCCAGCCATGAGGGCCACGAGCAGTACTTC
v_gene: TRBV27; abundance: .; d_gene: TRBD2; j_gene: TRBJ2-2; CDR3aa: CASSLSPSGRTGELFF; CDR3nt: TGTGCCAGCAGTTTATCACCTAGCGGGAGGACCGGGGAGCTGTTTTTT
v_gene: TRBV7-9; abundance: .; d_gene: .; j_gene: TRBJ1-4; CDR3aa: CASSLTRGEHEKLFF; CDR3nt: TGTGCCAGCAGCTTAACCCGGGGAGAGCATGAAAAACTGTTTTTT
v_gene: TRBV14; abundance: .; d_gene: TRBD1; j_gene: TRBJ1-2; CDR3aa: CASSQNRDRGAQGLGYTF; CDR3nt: TGTGCCAGCAGCCAGAACCGGGACAGGGGCGCTCAGGGTCTGGGCTACACCTTC
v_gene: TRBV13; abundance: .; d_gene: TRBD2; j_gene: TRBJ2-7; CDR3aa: CASSTRLAAYEQYF; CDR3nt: TGTGCCAGCAGCACCCGACTAGCGGCCTACGAGCAGTACTTC
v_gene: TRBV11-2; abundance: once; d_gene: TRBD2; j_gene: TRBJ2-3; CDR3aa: CASSFSTSGLLDTQYF; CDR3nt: TGTGCCAGCAGCTTTTCGACTAGCGGTCTTTTGGATACGCAGTATTTT
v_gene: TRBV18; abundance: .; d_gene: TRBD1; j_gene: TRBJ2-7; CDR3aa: CASSRVGGDYEQYF; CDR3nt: TGTGCCAGCTCAAGAGTAGGGGGCGACTACGAGCAGTACTTC
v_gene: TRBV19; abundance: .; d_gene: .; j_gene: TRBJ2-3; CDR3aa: CASRGLGDTQYF; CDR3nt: TGTGCCAGCAGAGGCCTCGGGGATACGCAGTATTTT
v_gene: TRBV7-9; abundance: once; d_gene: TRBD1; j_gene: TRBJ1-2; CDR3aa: CASSLSQTGTARNYGYTF; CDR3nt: TGTGCCAGCAGCTTATCCCAGACAGGGACCGCTAGGAACTATGGCTACACCTTC
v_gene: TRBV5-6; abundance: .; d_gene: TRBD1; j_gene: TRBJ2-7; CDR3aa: CASSTARDRVTYEQYF; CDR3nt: TGTGCCAGCAGCACGGCCCGGGACAGGGTAACCTACGAGCAGTACTTC
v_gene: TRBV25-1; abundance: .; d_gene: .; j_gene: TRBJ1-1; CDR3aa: CASSELGAGTEAFF; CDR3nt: TGTGCCAGCAGTGAGTTAGGTGCGGGGACTGAAGCTTTCTTT
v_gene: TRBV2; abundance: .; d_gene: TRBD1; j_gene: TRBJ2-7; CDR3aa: CASMGTVYEQYF; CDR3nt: TGTGCCAGCATGGGGACAGTCTACGAGCAGTACTTC
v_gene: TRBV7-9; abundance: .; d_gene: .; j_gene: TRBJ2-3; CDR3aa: CASSLGGAWVFDRDTQYF; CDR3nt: TGTGCCAGCAGCTTAGGGGGTGCTTGGGTCTTCGACAGAGATACGCAGTATTTT
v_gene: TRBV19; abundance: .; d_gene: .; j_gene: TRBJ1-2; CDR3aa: CASSMRGSGYTF; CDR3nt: TGTGCCAGTAGTATGCGGGGTAGCGGCTACACCTTC
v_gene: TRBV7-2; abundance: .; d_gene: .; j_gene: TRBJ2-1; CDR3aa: CASSAGRYNEQFF; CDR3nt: TGTGCCAGCAGCGCGGGACGGTACAATGAGCAGTTCTTC
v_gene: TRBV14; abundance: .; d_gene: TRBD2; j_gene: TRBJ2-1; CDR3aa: CASSHLRTSGRAVQQFF; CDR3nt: TGTGCCAGCAGCCACCTGCGGACTAGCGGGAGAGCTGTACAGCAGTTCTTC
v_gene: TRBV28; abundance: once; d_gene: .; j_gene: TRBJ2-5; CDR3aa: CAAERGGQETQYF; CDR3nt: TGTGCCGCGGAAAGGGGGGGCCAAGAGACCCAGTACTTC
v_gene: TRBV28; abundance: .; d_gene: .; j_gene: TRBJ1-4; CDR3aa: CASSRGGEGDEKLFF; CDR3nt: TGTGCCAGCAGTCGAGGAGGGGAAGGGGATGAAAAACTGTTTTTT
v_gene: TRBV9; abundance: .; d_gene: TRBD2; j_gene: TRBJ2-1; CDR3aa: CASSATSAWNNEQFF; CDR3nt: TGTGCCAGCAGCGCGACTAGCGCCTGGAACAATGAGCAGTTCTTC